The source of this T cell receptor (beta chain) is a study of T cell repertoires in cytomegalovirus infection. Turning to the study itself: Public TCR beta signatures provided an indication of both CMV infection and a matching HLA type.

TCRdb processed the reads anew with MiXCR; each CDR3 protein has one entry. Of a few hundred thousand distinct CDR3 sequences listed, over 8% are singletons. The J segment lost 2 bases and the V segment lost 5 bases, leaving 9 bases of the junction unmatched. The CDR3 covers 15 residues. The V gene's germline CDR1 is SGHTA and CDR2 FQGNSA. Sequencing was performed on PBMCs. This sequence originates from a human donor in good health (CMV status not recorded). Some clones in this sample may be carry-over from other donors' samples. The chain carries TRBV7-2 and TRBJ2-7; 7 nucleotides match TRBD1. The CDR3 region is CASSQGTAKAYEQYF. CDR3 sequence (DNA): TGTGCCAGCAGCCAAGGGACAGCAAAGGCCTACGAGCAGTACTTC.